The 30 T cell receptor beta chains listed next were all sequenced from one sample in a study of blood T cell repertoires in COVID-19. Libraries were prepared by immunoSEQ multiplex PCR; TCRdb keeps only in-frame clonotypes and omits some of them. The sample yields fewer than 200,000 clones, 60% to 80% seen once. Material: peripheral blood. The receptors here all came from a woman between 65 and 79 years old with acute or convalescent COVID-19.

The chain is built from TRBV19 and TRBJ2-3; D might be TRBD1 (6 bases). CDR3 size: 15 residues. Germline assignment: CDR1 LNHDA and CDR2 SQIVND (reference sequence). V dropped 2 bases and J dropped 3 bases, with 12 bases sitting between them. For the CDR3, the DNA is TGTGCCAGTAGTATAATAGGGGGAGAGACAGATACGCAGTATTTT. It translates to CASSIIGGETDTQYF.

This chain uses TRBV7-2 with TRBJ2-7; D is perhaps TRBD1 (5 bases). The germline V and J ends were trimmed by 5 bases and 4 bases, with 15 bases remaining between them. Per the germline V gene, CDR1 is SGHTA and CDR2 is FQGNSA. The CDR3 spans 14 residues. CDR3 amino acids: CASSIPPAGYEQYF. The DNA of the CDR3 is TGTGCCAGCAGCATTCCCCCTGCAGGGTACGAGCAGTACTTC.

The V and J genes are TRBV18 and TRBJ1-6, with 10 positions matching TRBD1. Germline V gives CDR1 KGHSH, CDR2 LQKENI. J was trimmed by 8 bases and V by 2 bases; bases with no gene match: 0. This CDR3 comprises 14 residues. The DNA for the CDR3 is TGTGCCAGCTCACCAGGACAGGGGGATTCACCCCTCCACTTT. As protein: CASSPGQGDSPLHF.

V and J are TRBV2 and TRBJ2-5, with TRBD2 identical over 13 bases. The CDR3 is 17 residues long. V gave up 4 bases and J gave up 7 bases; unmatched junction bases: 12. The germline CDR1 and CDR2 sequences are SNHLY and FYNNEI. The CDR3 sequence is CASSGSLWTSGRATQYF. The CDR3 DNA reads TGTGCCAGCAGTGGATCTCTTTGGACTAGCGGGAGAGCGACCCAGTACTTC.

The chain links TRBV5-1 to TRBJ2-3; 7 nucleotides line up with TRBD1. Germline CDR1 is SGHRS and CDR2 is YFSETQ. This CDR3 is 15 amino acids long. The V gene end was trimmed by 0 bases and the J gene end by 6 bases; junction bases not matched to a gene: 7. The chain's CDR3 is CASSLARGSKDTQYF. As DNA, the CDR3 is TGCGCCAGCAGCTTGGCCAGGGGGAGTAAGGATACGCAGTATTTT.

The J gene is TRBJ2-1, the V gene TRBV6-1, with TRBD2 matching 12 bases. J lost 0 bases, V lost 1 base, and 13 bases had no gene match. Germline CDR1 and CDR2: MNHNS and SASEGT. CDR3 size: 21 residues. The CDR3 sequence: CASSEVGTSGFPRRSYNEQFF. CDR3 nucleotides: TGTGCCAGCAGTGAAGTGGGGACTAGCGGGTTCCCTCGACGCTCCTACAATGAGCAGTTCTTC.

Here the CDR3 reads CASSLPGQGSTEAFF. The DNA for the CDR3 is TGCGCCAGCAGCCTCCCGGGACAGGGGAGTACTGAAGCTTTCTTT. The V gene is TRBV5-1, the J gene TRBJ1-1; 10 bases match TRBD1. With V trimmed by 4 bases and J by 5 bases, 8 bases remained unmatched. The CDR3 extends over 15 amino acids. Germline V lookup: CDR1 SGHRS, CDR2 YFSETQ. Supplemented by reference TRBV5-1 and TRBJ1-1, the full variable domain reads KAGVTQTPRYLIKTRGQQVTLSCSPISGHRSVSWYQQTPGQGLQFLFEYFSETQRNKGNFPGRFSGRQFSNSRSEMNVSTLELGDSALYLCASSLPGQGSTEAFFGQGTRLTVV.

This clone has just a few counts. J is TRBJ2-3 and V is TRBV30; D perhaps matches TRBD2 (5 bases). The CDR3 runs to 14 residues. The V end was cut by 2 bases, the J end by 4 bases, with 13 bases between. Germline values: CDR1 GTSNPN, CDR2 SVGIG (reference sequence). The CDR3, as DNA: TGTGCCTGGAGTATAGGTAGAGGGCCAGATACGCAGTATTTT. The encoded protein is CAWSIGRGPDTQYF.

The rearrangement joins TRBV30 to TRBJ2-1, with D uncertain. V shed 8 bases and J shed 0 bases, with 8 bases lying between them. This CDR3 is 12 amino acids long. Germline CDR1 GTSNPN, CDR2 SVGIG (reference sequence). CDR3 sequence (DNA): TGTGCCCTAGTTTTCTCCTACAATGAGCAGTTCTTC. Translating gives CALVFSYNEQFF.

V gene TRBV15 combines with J gene TRBJ1-6; 9 nucleotides agree with TRBD1. The CDR3 has 15 amino acids. Germline V gives CDR1 LNHNV, CDR2 YYDKDF (reference sequence). Unmatched junction bases numbered 10, after V lost 7 bases and J lost 9 bases. CDR3 nucleotide sequence: TGTGCCACCACCTGGGAACAGGGGGCAGTTTCACCCCTCCACTTT. Residues: CATTWEQGAVSPLHF. The entire variable domain, with the rest obtained from reference TRBV15 and TRBJ1-6, is as follows: DAMVIQNPRYQVTQFGKPVTLSCSQTLNHNVMYWYQQKSSQAPKLLFHYYDKDFNNEADTPDNFQSRRPNTSFCFLDIRSPGLGDTAMYLCATTWEQGAVSPLHFGNGTRLTVT.

The chain links TRBV6-5 to TRBJ2-2, with TRBD1 matching 8 bases. Germline V gives CDR1 MNHEY, CDR2 SVGAGI. V dropped 4 bases and J dropped 5; count of bases not matched to a gene: 3. This CDR3 contains 14 residues. The CDR3 nucleotides are TGTGCCAGCAGTTGGACAGGGCGAACCGGGGAGCTGTTTTTT. The encoded protein is CASSWTGRTGELFF.

The J gene is TRBJ2-5, the V gene TRBV3-1 (or the pseudogene TRBV3-2); perhaps TRBD1 as D (6 bases). The CDR3 runs 15 residues. Trimming shortened V by 0 bases and J by 4 bases, and 12 bases separated the two germline ends. The germline V gene encodes CDR1 LGHDT and CDR2 YNNKEL (reference sequence). As DNA, the CDR3 is TGTGCCAGCAGCCAAGATTGGGGACACGGAGAGACCCAGTACTTC. It is translated as CASSQDWGHGETQYF.

This clone was found a few times. Other DNA sequences in this sample translate to the same CDR3. The chain recombines TRBV5-1 with TRBJ2-5; D is unresolved. Deletions cut 0 bases from V and 2 bases from J, with 8 bases between. CDR3 length equals 14 residues. CDR1 and CDR2 (germline): SGHRS, YFSETQ. CDR3 sequence reads: CASSLGQAQETQYF. DNA of the CDR3: TGCGCCAGCAGCTTGGGTCAGGCGCAAGAGACCCAGTACTTC.

A single count supports this clone. This chain connects TRBV15 to TRBJ1-6; D ambiguous. Trimming took 6 bases from V and 6 from J, leaving 15 bases between them. Germline CDR1 reads LNHNV; CDR2 reads YYDKDF (reference sequence). This CDR3 is built from 15 residues. The CDR3 DNA reads as TGTGCCACCAGGGTTTGGAGCGGGGTTAATTCACCCCTCCACTTT. It encodes CATRVWSGVNSPLHF.

The chain recombines TRBV5-1 with TRBJ2-1; 8 nucleotides line up with TRBD1. From germline, CDR1 is SGHRS and CDR2 YFSETQ. J gave up 7 bases and V 1 base, and 7 bases lay outside the gene matches. The CDR3 contains 15 residues. Here the CDR3 DNA reads TGCGCCAGCAGCTTGCAGGGGGCTCTGGGAAATGAGCAGTTCTTC. Its protein product is CASSLQGALGNEQFF.

Here the CDR3 DNA reads TGTGCCACCAGTGACGCGGGGGCGTCCCAAGAGACCCAGTACTTC. Its translation: CATSDAGASQETQYF. V usage is TRBV24-1 and J usage is TRBJ2-5, with a weak D call TRBD2 (7 bases). The CDR3 is made up of 15 amino acids. V lost 4 bases and J 1 base, leaving 12 bases between the germline ends. CDR1 is KGHDR, CDR2 SFDVKD, per germline.

The chain has TRBV11-3 and TRBJ2-3, with a possible D match to TRBD2 (5 bases). V dropped 1 base and J dropped 5 bases, with 10 bases sitting between them. The germline V gene encodes CDR1 SGHNT and CDR2 YENEEA. CDR3 length: 14 residues. DNA for the CDR3: TGTGCCAGCAGCTTAGCTAGTAGCGTAGATACGCAGTATTTT. Translating gives CASSLASSVDTQYF.

This chain links TRBV5-1 with TRBJ2-1; 9 bases agree with TRBD1. Germline V CDR1 and CDR2: SGHRS, YFSETQ. The length of the CDR3 is 16 residues. The V gene end was trimmed by 0 bases and the J gene end by 3 bases; junction bases not matched to a gene: 4. In nucleotides, the CDR3 is TGCGCCAGCAGCTTGGGGACAGGGGTCGACTACAATGAGCAGTTCTTC. As protein: CASSLGTGVDYNEQFF. The variable domain in full, with the rest retrieved from reference TRBV5-1 and TRBJ2-1, is KAGVTQTPRYLIKTRGQQVTLSCSPISGHRSVSWYQQTPGQGLQFLFEYFSETQRNKGNFPGRFSGRQFSNSRSEMNVSTLELGDSALYLCASSLGTGVDYNEQFFGPGTRLTVL.

The chain is built from TRBV6-1 and TRBJ1-4, with D uncertain. Trimming removed 3 bases from V and 5 bases from J, with 13 bases in between. The CDR3 is 15 amino acids. Germline assignment: CDR1 MNHNS and CDR2 SASEGT. The chain's CDR3 is CASSEGVRQNEKLFF. The DNA for the CDR3 is TGTGCCAGCAGTGAGGGAGTCAGGCAGAATGAAAAACTGTTTTTT.

The gene calls are TRBV7-9 and TRBJ1-1; TRBD1 matches at 8 bases. Germline V CDR1 and CDR2: SEHNR, FQNEAQ (reference sequence). This CDR3 spans 13 amino acids. V lost 6 bases and J lost 4; bases outside the gene matches: 4. CDR3 in amino acids: CASRPTGGTEAFF. The CDR3 DNA reads TGTGCCAGCAGGCCAACAGGGGGCACTGAAGCTTTCTTT.

CDR3 nucleotides: TGTGCCAGCAGCCCTACTAGCGGGAGGGCGAATGAGCAGTTCTTC. It specifies CASSPTSGRANEQFF. This chain connects TRBV7-2 to TRBJ2-1; 13 nucleotides align to TRBD2. V gave up 5 bases and J gave up 7 bases; unmatched junction bases: 5. Per germline, CDR1 SGHTA and CDR2 FQGNSA. The CDR3 contains 15 residues.

This chain uses TRBV2 with TRBJ2-5; 8 bases are shared with TRBD1. CDR3 length: 15 amino acids. Germline assignment: CDR1 SNHLY and CDR2 FYNNEI. The V and J ends lost 5 bases and 2 bases, in that order; junction bases with no gene match: 7. CDR3 sequence reads: CASSQDRGVQETQYF. The CDR3 DNA reads TGTGCCAGCAGTCAAGACAGGGGCGTACAAGAGACCCAGTACTTC.

V is TRBV2 and J is TRBJ1-2; D unresolved. The length of the CDR3 is 12 residues. The V gene lost 7 bases and the J gene lost 4 bases, with 10 bases spanning the gap. Germline CDR1 is SNHLY and CDR2 is FYNNEI. The CDR3 coding sequence is TGTGCCAGCACGGAGGGTTTCTATGGCTACACCTTC. It translates to CASTEGFYGYTF.

This clone was counted ten times or more. This rearrangement joins TRBV10-1 to TRBJ2-7; D is possibly TRBD2 (5 bases). Germline-derived CDR1 and CDR2 are WNHNN and SYGVQD (reference sequence). V lost 3 bases and J lost 5, with 11 bases in between. This CDR3 comprises 13 residues. The CDR3 is CASSETSWNEQYF. The CDR3 nucleotides are TGCGCCAGCAGTGAAACTAGTTGGAACGAGCAGTACTTC.

This chain's CDR3 is CASSLEGESYNEQFF. In DNA, the CDR3 is TGTGCCAGCAGTCTAGAGGGGGAGAGCTACAATGAGCAGTTCTTC. V usage is TRBV7-2 and J usage is TRBJ2-1; possibly TRBD1 for D (6 bases). V shed 6 bases and J shed 3 bases, with 15 bases lying between them. Germline assignment: CDR1 SGHTA and CDR2 FQGNSA. This CDR3 has 15 residues.

The rearrangement uses TRBV15 and TRBJ1-5, with 8 bases fitting TRBD1. The CDR3 covers 21 residues. Losses at the gene ends were 0 bases for V and 0 bases for J; bases not matched to a gene: 16. Germline V gives CDR1 LNHNV, CDR2 YYDKDF (reference sequence). The CDR3 loop reads CATSRDHVWDRLGYSNQPQHF. In DNA form, the CDR3 reads TGTGCCACCAGCAGAGATCATGTATGGGACAGGCTAGGTTATAGCAATCAGCCCCAGCATTTT.

A few counts support this clone. V usage is TRBV7-3 and J usage is TRBJ2-1; TRBD1 aligns across 8 bases. CDR1 SGHTA and CDR2 FQGTGA come from the germline V gene. There are 14 residues in the CDR3. The trim removed 5 bases at V and 9 bases at J, leaving 9 bases unmatched. Here the CDR3 reads CASSLQGVGGEQFF. The CDR3, as DNA: TGTGCCAGCAGCCTACAGGGGGTAGGGGGTGAGCAGTTCTTC. The full variable domain, its missing parts supplied by reference TRBV7-3 and TRBJ2-1, is GAGVSQTPSNKVTEKGKYVELRCDPISGHTALYWYRQSLGQGPEFLIYFQGTGAADDSGLPNDRFFAVRPEGSVSTLKIQRTERGDSAVYLCASSLQGVGGEQFFGPGTRLTVL.

The chain carries TRBV7-2 and TRBJ1-2; possibly TRBD1 for D (6 bases). The germline V gene encodes CDR1 SGHTA and CDR2 FQGNSA. The ends were cut back, 4 bases at V and 4 bases at J, with 10 bases in the middle. This CDR3 has 13 amino acids. CDR3 in DNA: TGTGCCAGCAGCTCTACAGGGATCTATGGCTACACCTTC. Residues: CASSSTGIYGYTF.

The chain links TRBV29-1 to TRBJ2-7; 7 bases agree with TRBD2. The V gene end was trimmed by 4 bases and the J gene end by 0 bases; junction bases not matched to a gene: 9. This CDR3 region has 15 residues. The V gene's germline CDR1 is SQVTM and CDR2 ANQGSEA. The CDR3 protein is CSVASSGQGSYEQYF. The CDR3 DNA reads as TGCAGCGTTGCTTCTAGCGGTCAAGGCTCCTACGAGCAGTACTTC.

The chain joins TRBV5-1 to TRBJ2-7; D perhaps matches TRBD1 (6 bases). CDR3 length: 15 amino acids. V gave up 3 bases and J gave up 0 bases, with 13 bases separating them. Per germline, CDR1 SGHRS and CDR2 YFSETQ. CDR3 DNA: TGCGCCAGCAGCTCAGGACAGACAATCTCCTACGAGCAGTACTTC. Translating it yields CASSSGQTISYEQYF.